This note documents a single TCR beta chain sequence. This clonotype turned up a few times. There is no known antigen for this receptor. No per-base quality is available; no much larger clone lies one base away. This specimen belongs to a study of T-cell memory formation after mild COVID-19 (dated by TCRdb to about 2021). Looking at the study overall: TCR sequence clusters from the two donors were largely donor specific. In a couple of donors, T-cell clones that expanded and contracted after mild COVID-19 were tracked by sequencing TCRalpha and TCRbeta repertoires over time. The cohort was made up of two young adult volunteers, one female and one male, who were previously healthy.

Ficoll-Paque density gradient centrifugation was the method used to isolate PBMCs. CDR3 length: 17 amino acids, cysteine to phenylalanine. Only the CDR3 DNA stays, 51 bases, in frame from base 1. Trimming takes 5 bases off V and 0 bases off J; junction bases not matched to a gene: 13. The sequencer listed for this sample is Illumina NovaSeq 6000. Using 5'RACE with constant-segment primers, TCRalpha and TCRbeta cDNA libraries were constructed, with sample barcodes and unique molecular identifiers added in the process. Trizol reagent was used to extract RNA from every sample. Library amplification was performed in two PCR steps, and a second sample barcode and Illumina TruSeq adapters were introduced in the second step. The libraries were sequenced on an Illumina NovaSeq using 2 x 150 bp paired-end reads. Per the authors' processing: The reads were demultiplexed and collapsed into UMI-guided consensus sequences using migec v1.2.7. With mixcr v2.1.11, UMI consensuses were aligned to TRA and TRB V and J templates and assembled into clonotypes. Expanded or contracted clonotypes were those called significant by both edgeR and NoisET, with noise models trained on biological replicates. For edgeR calls, the cutoffs were a false discovery rate-adjusted p below 0.01 and a log2 fold-change threshold of 1. As an exploratory analysis of dynamics, PCA with hierarchical clustering was applied to max-normalized trajectories of the 1000 most abundant clonotypes. The CD4 or CD8 phenotype of responding clones was assigned using the separately sequenced CD4+ and CD8+ repertoires. TCRdb cleaned the public reads at Q25 with fastp, built clones with MiXCR and kept in-frame beta chains. Identical CDR3 proteins give one entry, which carries the most common genes and DNA. Clone size and V and J calls follow TCRdb, not the original study. The sample table lists some 150,000 distinct CDR3 sequences, 6% of them with a count of one. Under 2.5% of the sample is in the top ten clones.

What the work shows at the level of the full study, not this receptor alone: The study included only a couple of mild cases, and larger cohorts that include severe cases with pre-infection samples were judged to be necessary. The detection of some responding clones in pre-infection memory suggests that pre-existing cross-reactive memory T cells joined the SARS-CoV-2 response. Clones contracting from day 15 to 85 had balanced CD4/CD8 phenotypes, while a second wave expanding from day 15 to 37 was biased towards CD4+. Contracting CD4+ clones turned up mainly in the CM and EM memory subsets, whereas EMRA was where CD8+ clones were enriched. The second-wave clones that peaked on day 37 were not confirmed to be SARS-CoV-2 specific.

The sample comprised PBMCs or a T cell subset sorted from them (not recorded which). This receptor was obtained from an adult woman who had mild COVID-19 (a few samples of this study predate the infection). The sample titles of this study are shuffled in the database, so cell type and time point are left out; the donor was told from shared clones. The V and J segments used are TRBV12-3 or TRBV12-4 and TRBJ2-7; 7 middle bases align to TRBD1. The DNA sequence is given as TGTGCCAGCAGTCCCGCGCCTAGGGGGCTCAGCTCCTACGAGCAGTACTTC. Its coded protein is CASSPAPRGLSSYEQYF.